This is a list of T cell receptor beta chains from one sample in a study of cytomegalovirus exposure and HLA in healthy donors. The table came from immunoSEQ multiplex PCR; TCRdb's copy has only in-frame clones and leaves some out. This repertoire shows 90,000 to 120,000 clones, 76% found once; its top ten account for roughly 2.3%. Sequenced sample: PBMCs. Source of these receptors: a man in his late teens or twenties in good health and CMV-seronegative. Each CDR3 is given with its conserved first and last residue. The D gene is left open where the match is weak. Only some rows state a clone size, as once, few, many or a class for expanded clones.

j_gene: TRBJ2-7; v_gene: TRBV4-3; abundance: NA; d_gene: NA; CDR3aa: CASSQETTTVSYEQYF; CDR3nt: TGCGCCAGCAGCCAAGAGACTACGACGGTATCCTACGAGCAGTACTTC
j_gene: TRBJ2-1; v_gene: TRBV6-5; abundance: once; d_gene: NA; CDR3aa: CASSYSKGLGEQFF; CDR3nt: TGTGCCAGCAGTTACTCGAAGGGGCTCGGTGAGCAGTTCTTC
j_gene: TRBJ1-3; v_gene: TRBV5-1; abundance: NA; d_gene: NA; CDR3aa: CASSSFVSSGNTIYF; CDR3nt: TGCGCCAGCAGCTCTTTCGTGAGCTCTGGAAACACCATATATTTT
j_gene: TRBJ1-1; v_gene: TRBV18; abundance: NA; d_gene: TRBD1; CDR3aa: CASSPKKGANTEAFF; CDR3nt: TGTGCCAGCTCACCCAAGAAGGGGGCGAACACTGAAGCTTTCTTT
j_gene: TRBJ1-6; v_gene: TRBV5-4; abundance: NA; d_gene: TRBD1; CDR3aa: CASSSGQLGSPLHF; CDR3nt: TGTGCCAGCAGCTCGGGACAGCTCGGTTCACCCCTCCACTTT
j_gene: TRBJ2-5; v_gene: TRBV4-1; abundance: once; d_gene: NA; CDR3aa: CASSHPRRREETQYF; CDR3nt: TGCGCCAGCAGCCACCCACGGCGGCGGGAAGAGACCCAGTACTTC
j_gene: TRBJ2-3; v_gene: TRBV7-6; abundance: few; d_gene: NA; CDR3aa: CASSLKLGDTQYF; CDR3nt: TGTGCCAGCAGCTTGAAGCTAGGAGATACGCAGTATTTT
j_gene: TRBJ1-2; v_gene: TRBV28; abundance: NA; d_gene: TRBD1; CDR3aa: CASSFEGARNYGYTF; CDR3nt: TGTGCCAGCAGTTTTGAGGGGGCGCGGAACTATGGCTACACCTTC
j_gene: TRBJ2-2; v_gene: TRBV7-9; abundance: NA; d_gene: TRBD2; CDR3aa: CASSRSGGATGELFF; CDR3nt: TGTGCCAGCAGCCGTTCCGGGGGGGCAACCGGGGAGCTGTTTTTT
j_gene: TRBJ1-1; v_gene: TRBV9; abundance: NA; d_gene: NA; CDR3aa: CASSAQTGPNTEAFF; CDR3nt: TGTGCCAGCAGCGCCCAAACAGGGCCGAACACTGAAGCTTTCTTT
j_gene: TRBJ2-5; v_gene: TRBV5-4; abundance: NA; d_gene: TRBD1; CDR3aa: CASSGEQGGRQETQYF; CDR3nt: TGTGCCAGCAGTGGGGAACAGGGGGGACGTCAAGAGACCCAGTACTTC
j_gene: TRBJ2-1; v_gene: TRBV7-2; abundance: NA; d_gene: TRBD1; CDR3aa: CASSLVLGGGRNEQFF; CDR3nt: TGTGCCAGCAGCTTAGTCCTAGGGGGCGGGCGGAATGAGCAGTTCTTC
j_gene: TRBJ1-1; v_gene: TRBV7-8; abundance: NA; d_gene: NA; CDR3aa: CASSSQDKNTEAFF; CDR3nt: TGTGCCAGCAGCTCCCAGGACAAGAACACTGAAGCTTTCTTT
j_gene: TRBJ2-2; v_gene: TRBV9; abundance: NA; d_gene: NA; CDR3aa: CASRSYVGELFF; CDR3nt: TGTGCCAGCAGGAGTTATGTCGGGGAGCTGTTTTTT
j_gene: TRBJ2-2; v_gene: TRBV2; abundance: NA; d_gene: NA; CDR3aa: CAGRLSNTGELFF; CDR3nt: TGTGCCGGCAGACTTTCGAACACCGGGGAGCTGTTTTTT
j_gene: TRBJ2-5; v_gene: TRBV5-6; abundance: NA; d_gene: TRBD1; CDR3aa: CASSLQGGGETQYF; CDR3nt: TGTGCCAGCAGCTTACAGGGGGGCGGTGAGACCCAGTACTTC
j_gene: TRBJ2-7; v_gene: TRBV7-9; abundance: NA; d_gene: TRBD1; CDR3aa: CSSSSGFEWDRSSYEQYF; CDR3nt: TGTTCCAGCAGCTCCGGGTTTGAGTGGGACAGAAGCTCCTACGAGCAGTACTTC
j_gene: TRBJ2-6; v_gene: TRBV4-2; abundance: many; d_gene: NA; CDR3aa: CASSQGEGGSGANVLTF; CDR3nt: TGTGCCAGCAGCCAAGGAGAGGGTGGCTCTGGGGCCAACGTCCTGACTTTC
j_gene: TRBJ1-3; v_gene: TRBV7-2; abundance: NA; d_gene: NA; CDR3aa: CASSNGHNSGNTIYF; CDR3nt: TGTGCCAGCAGCAATGGACACAACTCTGGAAACACCATATATTTT
j_gene: TRBJ1-1; v_gene: TRBV18; abundance: NA; d_gene: TRBD1; CDR3aa: CASSQGGGVDGTEAFF; CDR3nt: TGTGCCAGCTCGCAGGGGGGCGGGGTCGATGGCACTGAAGCTTTCTTT
j_gene: TRBJ1-6; v_gene: TRBV5-1; abundance: NA; d_gene: TRBD1; CDR3aa: CASSSGQDNSPLHF; CDR3nt: TGCGCCAGCAGCTCGGGACAGGATAATTCACCCCTCCACTTT
j_gene: TRBJ2-7; v_gene: TRBV5-4; abundance: NA; d_gene: NA; CDR3aa: CASSFGRGAGYEQYF; CDR3nt: TGTGCCAGCAGCTTTGGTCGGGGGGCCGGCTACGAGCAGTACTTC
j_gene: TRBJ2-7; v_gene: TRBV5-6; abundance: NA; d_gene: NA; CDR3aa: CASSLGLSSYEQYF; CDR3nt: TGTGCCAGCAGCCTGGGCCTTAGCTCCTACGAGCAGTACTTC
j_gene: TRBJ1-2; v_gene: TRBV29-1; abundance: few; d_gene: TRBD1; CDR3aa: CSVLTGGNYGYTF; CDR3nt: TGCAGCGTCCTCACAGGGGGGAACTATGGCTACACCTTC
j_gene: TRBJ1-6; v_gene: TRBV19; abundance: many; d_gene: NA; CDR3aa: CASSISDSPLHF; CDR3nt: TGTGCCAGTAGTATTTCGGATTCACCCCTCCACTTT
j_gene: TRBJ2-3; v_gene: TRBV6-6; abundance: NA; d_gene: NA; CDR3aa: CASSWETDTDTQYF; CDR3nt: TGTGCCAGCAGTTGGGAGACTGACACAGATACGCAGTATTTT
j_gene: TRBJ1-2; v_gene: TRBV14; abundance: NA; d_gene: NA; CDR3aa: CASSQETSPGLYGYTF; CDR3nt: TGTGCCAGCAGCCAAGAAACGTCGCCGGGACTATATGGCTACACCTTC
j_gene: TRBJ2-2; v_gene: TRBV6-1; abundance: NA; d_gene: NA; CDR3aa: CASTVEVLKTGELFF; CDR3nt: TGTGCCAGCACGGTGGAGGTGCTTAAAACCGGGGAGCTGTTTTTT
j_gene: TRBJ2-1; v_gene: TRBV12-5; abundance: NA; d_gene: NA; CDR3aa: CASGWGDEQFF; CDR3nt: TGTGCTAGTGGTTGGGGAGATGAGCAGTTCTTC
j_gene: TRBJ2-1; v_gene: TRBV14; abundance: NA; d_gene: NA; CDR3aa: CASSQDVDRGYYNEQFF; CDR3nt: TGTGCCAGCAGCCAGGACGTTGATAGAGGGTACTACAATGAGCAGTTCTTC
j_gene: TRBJ1-4; v_gene: TRBV28; abundance: NA; d_gene: NA; CDR3aa: CASSTLGGAEKLFF; CDR3nt: TGTGCCAGCAGTACCTTGGGAGGGGCTGAAAAACTGTTTTTT
j_gene: TRBJ2-1; v_gene: TRBV18; abundance: NA; d_gene: TRBD1; CDR3aa: CASSPIPGTGRNEQFF; CDR3nt: TGTGCCAGCTCACCAATCCCCGGGACAGGGAGAAATGAGCAGTTCTTC
j_gene: TRBJ2-2; v_gene: TRBV2; abundance: NA; d_gene: NA; CDR3aa: CASIRGYGGELFF; CDR3nt: TGTGCCAGCATCCGGGGGTATGGCGGGGAGCTGTTTTTT
j_gene: TRBJ2-5; v_gene: TRBV6-5; abundance: NA; d_gene: TRBD1; CDR3aa: CASSYSSTGAETQYF; CDR3nt: TGTGCCAGCAGTTACTCGTCGACAGGGGCAGAGACCCAGTACTTC
j_gene: TRBJ2-1; v_gene: TRBV28; abundance: NA; d_gene: NA; CDR3aa: CASEREAGYSNEQFF; CDR3nt: TGTGCCAGCGAAAGAGAAGCCGGGTACTCCAATGAGCAGTTCTTC
j_gene: TRBJ1-2; v_gene: TRBV7-6; abundance: NA; d_gene: NA; CDR3aa: CASSLEGRGGYTF; CDR3nt: TGTGCCAGCAGCTTAGAGGGGCGTGGCGGCTACACCTTC
j_gene: TRBJ2-2; v_gene: TRBV29-1; abundance: NA; d_gene: NA; CDR3aa: CSVETPPYGGHGELFF; CDR3nt: TGCAGCGTTGAAACCCCACCTTATGGCGGGCACGGGGAGCTGTTTTTT
j_gene: TRBJ2-1; v_gene: TRBV2; abundance: once; d_gene: TRBD2; CDR3aa: CATPGGGYNEQFF; CDR3nt: TGTGCCACACCGGGGGGTGGGTACAATGAGCAGTTCTTC
j_gene: TRBJ2-7; v_gene: TRBV5-1; abundance: NA; d_gene: NA; CDR3aa: CASSLDRYEQYF; CDR3nt: TGCGCCAGCAGCTTGGATAGATACGAGCAGTACTTC
j_gene: TRBJ2-1; v_gene: TRBV2; abundance: NA; d_gene: TRBD1; CDR3aa: CAKQTGARYEQFF; CDR3nt: TGTGCCAAACAGACAGGGGCCAGGTATGAGCAGTTCTTC
j_gene: TRBJ2-4; v_gene: TRBV9; abundance: once; d_gene: TRBD2; CDR3aa: CASSALSSGGAQNIQYF; CDR3nt: TGTGCCAGCAGCGCCCTCTCTAGCGGGGGGGCTCAAAACATTCAGTACTTC
j_gene: TRBJ2-3; v_gene: TRBV5-6; abundance: NA; d_gene: TRBD1; CDR3aa: CASSLPGQGADTQYF; CDR3nt: TGTGCCAGCAGCTTGCCGGGACAGGGGGCAGATACGCAGTATTTT
j_gene: TRBJ2-7; v_gene: TRBV28; abundance: NA; d_gene: TRBD1; CDR3aa: CASTTGVSYEQYF; CDR3nt: TGTGCCAGCACGACAGGGGTCTCCTACGAGCAGTACTTC
j_gene: TRBJ2-1; v_gene: TRBV25-1; abundance: once; d_gene: TRBD2; CDR3aa: CASRASGGYEQFF; CDR3nt: TGTGCCAGCAGGGCTAGCGGGGGCTATGAGCAGTTCTTC
j_gene: TRBJ2-3; v_gene: TRBV10-3; abundance: NA; d_gene: NA; CDR3aa: CAISESRGGSDTQYF; CDR3nt: TGTGCCATCAGTGAGTCCCGTGGCGGTTCAGATACGCAGTATTTT
j_gene: TRBJ2-3; v_gene: TRBV2; abundance: once; d_gene: TRBD1; CDR3aa: CASRAGGLPDTQYF; CDR3nt: TGTGCCAGCAGGGCAGGGGGCCTCCCAGATACGCAGTATTTT
j_gene: TRBJ1-2; v_gene: TRBV6-4; abundance: NA; d_gene: NA; CDR3aa: CASSERGGYGYTF; CDR3nt: TGTGCCAGCAGTGAACGGGGGGGCTATGGCTACACCTTC